This note documents a single T cell receptor beta chain sequence. The specificity of this receptor is unknown. The entry originates in a study of monozygotic twins with inflammatory bowel disease (dated by TCRdb to the late 2010s). With respect to the entire study: In total, about 28 monozygotic twin pairs made up the full study: 19 Danish pairs, all IBD-discordant, plus nine German pairs, of which four were IBD-concordant and five were IBD-discordant. Each individual had, on average, about 151 000 unique TCRalpha sequences and 181 000 unique TCRbeta sequences available for analysis. Within discordant pairs, disease-associated traits were sought mainly by comparing IBD patients with their genetically identical healthy co-twins. Results the study describes overall, beyond this receptor: Repertoire similarity did not differ between concordant and discordant twins, possibly due to limited statistical power. Measured by the inverse Simpson index, TCRbeta repertoire diversity was lower in IBD patients than in their healthy co-twins. No single strong signal or clonotype linked to IBD turned up in the results, so the idea that one exists was not supported. Background noise and inter-individual variability may have been introduced into the repertoires by the differing immunosuppressive treatments among patients. Compared with healthy twins, IBD patients shared fewer clonotypes with other individuals, and the difference was most pronounced in patients with signs of disease activity. The analysis was unable to tell different T cell subtypes apart.

From the germline V gene, CDR1 is SGHRS and CDR2 is YFSETQ. The CDR3 runs 14 residues from the cysteine to the phenylalanine. No coding sequence is recorded. From each donor, an approximately 2.3 ml peripheral blood sample was drawn into PAXgene tubes and stored at -80 degrees C. Without T cell sorting, total RNA was isolated from whole blood using the PAXgene blood miRNA kit on an automated QIAcube. Deep TCRalpha and TCRbeta repertoire profiling with unique molecular barcoding was performed on peripheral blood of monozygotic twin pairs concordant or discordant for inflammatory bowel disease. Smoking habits were recorded for all twin pairs, and each individual was classified as a current, former or never smoker. The protocol used for the library was 5' RACE. Each TCR library was prepared from about 3,300 ng of total RNA. cDNA was synthesized with SMARTScribe reverse transcriptase in eight separate reactions per sample. During cDNA synthesis, template switching was used to introduce unique molecular identifiers that contained a 6-nucleotide sample barcode. Amplification of TCRalpha and TCRbeta cDNA involved two nested PCRs of roughly 16 and 10 cycles, and each PCR was followed by bead purification. Before amplification, cDNA was treated with uracil DNA-glycosylase and purified using the QIAquick PCR purification kit. The second PCR added Illumina TruSeq-compatible adapters along with sample-specific barcodes. Library quality and concentration were checked on TapeStation and Qubit, and libraries were pooled at around 5.3 ng each. Sequencing of pooled libraries was carried out on an Illumina HiSeq2500 single-index Rapid Run using 2 x 100 bp reads and custom sequencing primers. The paper's data handling went like this. UMI-based consensus assembly with MiGEC version 1.2.6 was used to correct PCR and sequencing errors. MiXCR version 2.1.1 handled V(D)J alignment, clonotype assembly and CDR3 extraction. Normalisation of gene usage, clonotype sharing and MAIT/NKT TCR abundance was achieved by analysing the top 1000, 10 000 and 20 000 clonotypes per sample. Diversity was computed as the inverse Simpson index with the vegan R package after downsampling to 27 000 UMIs. Paired Mann-Whitney U tests were applied to discordant twin pairs, and Benjamini-Hochberg correction was used for multiple testing. TCRdb reprocessed the reads and lists each CDR3 protein sequence as a single entry, with no DNA. The V and J calls and clone size come from TCRdb's table, not from the authors' own analysis. The data table for this sample lists roughly 150,000 distinct CDR3 sequences. The ten largest clones take up roughly 2.5% of the sample.

This receptor chain uses TRBV5-1 and TRBJ2-1; no DNA is available, so the TRBD2 call from TCRdb remains unchecked. The sample taken for sequencing was blood. This TCR was sampled from a human donor with ulcerative colitis or Crohn's disease, or a healthy co-twin of an affected twin (not recorded which). CDR3 protein: CASSGTSPYNEQFF.